These 27 T cell receptor beta chains were all obtained from the same sample, sequenced in a study of cytomegalovirus exposure and HLA in healthy donors. 13 Jbeta primers and 60 Vbeta primers were used for the PCR. This table comes from immunoSEQ multiplex PCR, and its TCRdb copy is limited to in-frame clones, with some not included. This sample's table has 100,000 to 150,000 clones. Sequencing was carried out using PBMCs. The receptors shown here come from a woman aged 40 to 50 in good health and CMV-seronegative.

This sequence joins TRBV27 and TRBJ1-2; 9 nucleotides line up with TRBD1. The CDR3 totals 14 residues. Germline loops: CDR1 MNHEY, CDR2 SMNVEV (reference sequence). Germline trimming cut 6 bases from V and 2 bases from J; bases unmatched to any gene: 4. The CDR3 loop is CASRLQGANYGYTF. In nucleotides, the CDR3 is TGTGCCAGCAGACTACAGGGGGCCAACTATGGCTACACCTTC.

The chain uses TRBV5-1 and TRBJ1-1, with 8 positions matching TRBD1. The junction had 8 bases not matched to a gene; V was cut back by 4 bases and J by 3 bases. CDR1 and CDR2 (germline): SGHRS, YFSETQ. The length of the CDR3 is 15 residues. The CDR3 sequence is CASSNRGSGDTEAFF. The CDR3 coding sequence is TGCGCCAGCAGCAACAGGGGGTCGGGCGACACTGAAGCTTTCTTT.

This rearrangement joins TRBV4-3 to TRBJ1-2, with 9 nucleotides matching TRBD1. This CDR3 has 15 residues. V was clipped by 0 bases and J by 5 bases; unmatched bases: 4. CDR1 is LGHNA and CDR2 is YSLEER in the germline V gene. The CDR3 DNA reads as TGCGCCAGCAGCCAAGAGGGACAGGGCCATTATGGCTACACCTTC. It codes for CASSQEGQGHYGYTF.

This chain links TRBV29-1 with TRBJ2-5, with D maybe TRBD1 (5 bases). This CDR3 region has 14 residues. Trimming took off 1 base at V and 5 bases at J, with 14 bases between the two ends. Germline V gene data show CDR1 as SQVTM and CDR2 as ANQGSEA. CDR3 DNA sequence: TGCAGCGTTGAAGTAGCCAGGGTTAGGGAGACCCAGTACTTC. Protein: CSVEVARVRETQYF. The variable domain in full, with the rest retrieved from reference TRBV29-1 and TRBJ2-5, is SAVISQKPSRDICQRGTSLTIQCQVDSQVTMMFWYRQQPGQSLTLIATANQGSEATYESGFVIDKFPISRPNLTFSTLTVSNMSPEDSSIYLCSVEVARVRETQYFGPGTRLLVL.

The rearrangement uses TRBV5-1 and TRBJ2-2; no reliable D call. Deletions cut 4 bases from V and 0 bases from J, with 7 bases between. CDR3 length: 14 amino acids. CDR1 is SGHRS, CDR2 YFSETQ, per germline. CDR3 loop: CASSLFPNTGELFF. CDR3 DNA: TGCGCCAGCAGCCTGTTCCCGAACACCGGGGAGCTGTTTTTT.

The V and J genes are TRBV5-1 and TRBJ2-2, with 9 bases fitting TRBD2. This CDR3 has 15 residues. The J segment lost 5 bases and the V segment lost 4 bases, leaving 6 bases of the junction unmatched. From germline, CDR1 is SGHRS and CDR2 YFSETQ. CDR3 bases: TGCGCCAGCAGCCCTTCTAGCGGGAAGACCGGGGAGCTGTTTTTT. It codes for CASSPSSGKTGELFF.

This chain joins TRBV6-1 and TRBJ2-7, with D unclear. Trimming took 4 bases from V and 6 from J, leaving 4 bases between them. Germline V gene sequence: CDR1 MNHNS, CDR2 SASEGT. This CDR3 has 10 amino acids. The CDR3 nucleotides are TGTGCCAGCAGTGTCGGCGAGCAGTACTTC. Amino acids: CASSVGEQYF.

The genes are TRBV19 and TRBJ1-1, with D possibly being TRBD1 (5 bases). V dropped 6 bases and J dropped 3 bases, with 26 bases sitting between them. Germline lookup yields CDR1 LNHDA and CDR2 SQIVND (reference sequence). The CDR3 extends over 18 amino acids. CDR3 residues: CASSGSGGRGRRDTEAFF. CDR3 DNA: TGTGCCAGTAGCGGATCCGGGGGTAGGGGAAGAAGGGACACTGAAGCTTTCTTT.

J is TRBJ1-1 and V is TRBV10-2; D may be TRBD1 (6 bases). The CDR3 consists of 16 residues. Trimming removed 3 bases at V and 7 bases at J, with 21 bases between. The germline CDR1 and CDR2 sequences are WSHSY and SAAADI. The DNA for the CDR3 is TGCGCCAGCAGTGAAACAGGGTTGGGGAACAGGATTGAAGCTTTCTTT. It codes for CASSETGLGNRIEAFF.

The chain has TRBV5-1 and TRBJ2-7, with D perhaps matching TRBD2 (5 bases). The CDR3 consists of 13 residues. V gave up 4 bases and J gave up 2 bases, with 10 bases separating them. Per germline, CDR1 SGHRS and CDR2 YFSETQ. CDR3 in DNA: TGCGCCAGCAGCCCCCCGGAGGCCTACGAGCAGTACTTC. The encoded protein is CASSPPEAYEQYF.

The chain carries TRBV9 and TRBJ2-3; D is unresolved. Trimming pared 0 bases from V and 0 bases from J, leaving 14 bases between. The CDR3 contains 17 residues. In germline, CDR1 is SGDLS, CDR2 YYNGEE. In nucleotides, the CDR3 is TGTGCCAGCAGCGTAGGACCAGGATCGGCAAGCACAGATACGCAGTATTTT. Residues: CASSVGPGSASTDTQYF. The variable domain in full, with the rest retrieved from reference TRBV9 and TRBJ2-3, is DSGVTQTPKHLITATGQRVTLRCSPRSGDLSVYWYQQSLDQGLQFLIQYYNGEERAKGNILERFSAQQFPDLHSELNLSSLELGDSALYFCASSVGPGSASTDTQYFGPGTRLTVL.

The V and J genes are TRBV5-4 and TRBJ1-6; perhaps TRBD1 as D (6 bases). The CDR3 has 15 amino acids. CDR1 SGHNT and CDR2 YYREEE come from the germline V gene (reference sequence). Trimming took 2 bases from V and 0 from J, leaving 6 bases between them. The CDR3 nucleotides are TGTGCCAGCAGCTTAGGGGGCTCCTATAATTCACCCCTCCACTTT. Its translation: CASSLGGSYNSPLHF.

This chain uses TRBV5-4 with TRBJ1-5; D is ambiguous. Germline loops: CDR1 SGHNT, CDR2 YYREEE (reference sequence). V was trimmed by 0 bases and J by 4 bases, leaving 5 bases between them. This CDR3 has 13 residues. The CDR3 loop reads CASSLDINQPQHF. The CDR3 DNA follows: TGTGCCAGCAGCTTGGATATAAATCAGCCCCAGCATTTT. Using reference TRBV5-4 and TRBJ1-5 for the parts outside the CDR3, the full variable domain is ETGVTQSPTHLIKTRGQQVTLRCSSQSGHNTVSWYQQALGQGPQFIFQYYREEENGRGNFPPRFSGLQFPNYSSELNVNALELDDSALYLCASSLDINQPQHFGDGTRLSIL.

This chain's CDR3 is CASSPSWDRLNYEQYF. The CDR3 nucleotides are TGTGCCAGCTCACCTTCCTGGGACAGGCTAAACTACGAGCAGTACTTC. This sequence joins TRBV18 and TRBJ2-7, with TRBD1 matching over 8 bases. This CDR3 has 16 amino acids. The V segment lost 3 bases and the J segment 3 bases; nucleotides outside the gene matches: 10. The germline V gene encodes CDR1 KGHSH and CDR2 LQKENI.

The rearrangement links TRBV6-4 to TRBJ2-3; TRBD2 agrees at 8 bases. The CDR3 totals 15 residues. CDR1 is MRHNA and CDR2 is SNTAGT in the germline V gene. J lost 0 bases, V lost 4 bases, and 3 bases had no gene match. The CDR3 region is CASSAGGASTDTQYF. CDR3 bases: TGTGCCAGCAGTGCCGGGGGGGCTAGCACAGATACGCAGTATTTT.

The chain combines TRBV28 with TRBJ1-2, with 8 nucleotides matching TRBD1. This CDR3 has 13 residues. Germline V gene lookup returns CDR1 MDHEN and CDR2 SYDVKM. V lost 6 bases to trimming and J lost 5 bases; unmatched junction nucleotides: 5. For the CDR3, the DNA is TGTGCCAGCAGAAACCGGGACAGGTATGGCTACACCTTC. This sequence encodes CASRNRDRYGYTF.

V usage is TRBV5-1 and J usage is TRBJ1-1; a weak D match, TRBD1 (6 bases). The CDR3 totals 14 residues. V gave up 2 bases and J gave up 3 bases, with 11 bases separating them. Germline assignment: CDR1 SGHRS and CDR2 YFSETQ. Written as DNA, the CDR3 is TGCGCCAGCAGCTTTAGGGGGGGTGACACTGAAGCTTTCTTT. Its protein product is CASSFRGGDTEAFF.

This sequence joins TRBV7-2 and TRBJ2-5, with D perhaps matching TRBD1 (5 bases). The end of the DNA aligns better with TRBJ2-7, so the J call may be wrong. The CDR3 loop spans 13 amino acids. Germline CDR1 is SGHTA and CDR2 is FQGNSA. This CDR3 reads CASSPSRQYEQYF. The CDR3 nucleotides are TGTGCCAGCAGCCCTTCTCGACAGTACGAGCAGTACTTC.

The chain has TRBV7-2 and TRBJ2-7; perhaps TRBD1 as D (7 bases). Trimming removed 1 base from V and 6 bases from J, with 16 bases in between. Germline V lookup: CDR1 SGHTA, CDR2 FQGNSA. The CDR3 is made up of 15 amino acids. CDR3 protein: CASSLGSGGRGEQYV. DNA of the CDR3: TGTGCCAGCAGCTTAGGATCAGGGGGGCGCGGCGAGCAGTACGTC.

The V call is TRBV28, the J call TRBJ1-4; 7 bases fit TRBD1. Trimming removed 6 bases from V and 7 bases from J; junction bases left unmatched: 14. CDR1 and CDR2 (germline): MDHEN, SYDVKM. CDR3 size: 16 residues. The CDR3 DNA reads TGTGCCAGCAGCTTCGCCTCACAGGGGTATGGTGAAAAACTGTTTTTT. Its protein is CASSFASQGYGEKLFF.

This chain uses TRBV5-1 with TRBJ1-1; tentative D call: TRBD1 (5 bases). CDR1 and CDR2 from the germline V gene are SGHRS and YFSETQ. This CDR3 comprises 15 residues. V gave up 0 bases and J gave up 6 bases, with 15 bases separating them. CDR3 coding DNA: TGCGCCAGCAGCTTGGGAGCGGGCCTGGGGGCTGAAGCTTTCTTT. Its protein is CASSLGAGLGAEAFF.

The chain links TRBV9 to TRBJ2-3, with 8 nucleotides matching TRBD2. This CDR3 is built from 16 residues. Germline V gene data show CDR1 as SGDLS and CDR2 as YYNGEE. Trimming removed 4 bases from V and 9 bases from J; junction bases left unmatched: 16. The CDR3 loop reads CASSTRVHSGGETQYF. The CDR3 nucleotides are TGTGCCAGCAGCACGAGAGTCCATTCGGGGGGGGAGACGCAGTATTTT.

The genes are TRBV7-3 and TRBJ2-2, with TRBD2 matching over 9 bases. In germline, CDR1 is SGHTA, CDR2 FQGTGA. V lost 5 bases and J lost 6; bases outside the gene matches: 7. The CDR3 covers 15 residues. The CDR3 region has the DNA TGTGCCAGCAGCCGCGAGAAGCGGGGGGCCGGGGAGCTGTTTTTT. This encodes CASSREKRGAGELFF.

The chain employs TRBV7-6 and TRBJ2-5, with 8 bases aligning to TRBD2. The V gene end was trimmed by 1 base and the J gene end by 1 base; junction bases not matched to a gene: 5. This CDR3 has 16 amino acids. Germline assignment: CDR1 SGHVS and CDR2 FNYEAQ. CDR3 protein: CASSLGLLAAQETQYF. CDR3 in DNA: TGTGCCAGCAGCTTAGGTTTACTAGCGGCCCAAGAGACCCAGTACTTC.

The CDR3, as DNA: TGTGCCAGCAGCGGGAAACAGGGGGCCTCTGGGGCCAACGTCCTGACTTTC. It yields the protein CASSGKQGASGANVLTF. The chain joins TRBV7-9 to TRBJ2-6; 9 bases fit TRBD1. Germline assignment: CDR1 SEHNR and CDR2 FQNEAQ (reference sequence). This CDR3 is 17 amino acids long. The ends lost 5 bases at V and 0 bases at J; junction bases unmatched: 5.

The rearrangement links TRBV7-9 to TRBJ1-3; possibly TRBD1 for D (5 bases). V was shortened by 5 bases and J by 4 bases, with 15 bases between the two germline ends. The CDR3 length is 15 residues. Germline lookup yields CDR1 SEHNR and CDR2 FQNEAQ (reference sequence). The CDR3 here is CASSATLGRGNTIYF. The CDR3, as DNA: TGTGCCAGCAGCGCGACATTGGGGCGGGGAAACACCATATATTTT.

The chain couples TRBV28 to TRBJ1-2; 10 bases align to TRBD1. The CDR3 is made up of 16 amino acids. CDR1 and CDR2 (germline): MDHEN, SYDVKM. The J segment lost 6 bases and the V segment lost 3 bases, leaving 10 bases of the junction unmatched. The CDR3 DNA follows: TGTGCCAGCAGTTTTATAAACCCGGGACAGGGGCATGGCTACACCTTC. It translates to CASSFINPGQGHGYTF.